This TCR beta chain originates from a study of blood T cell repertoires in COVID-19. Background on the study: There were acute and convalescent COVID-19 samples, and they came from the United States, Italy and Spain. T cells, B-cell-depleted T cells, or PBMCs provided the cDNA or gDNA that served as material.

Germline V gene sequence: CDR1 MNHEY, CDR2 SVGAGI. The V and J ends lost 6 bases and 1 base respectively, with 15 bases between them. This CDR3 has 15 residues. Authors' processing steps: Estimation of nucleated cell counts was performed using reference gene primer amplification. The assay was immunoSEQ multiplex PCR, and TCRdb's table has in-frame clones only and misses some. From that table come the V and J calls and clone size; the DNA was used to work out D and trimming. The data contain 150,000 to 200,000 clones, about three quarters of them singletons. This sequence was found in a man between 70 and 80 years old with acute or convalescent COVID-19. Material for sequencing was peripheral blood. This sequence joins TRBV6-5 and TRBJ2-5; a weak D match, TRBD1 (6 bases). As DNA, the CDR3 is TGTGCCAGCAGCGCCTCAGGGGCTATCCAAGAGACCCAGTACTTC. It yields the protein CASSASGAIQETQYF.